A single sample is the source of the 21 T cell receptor beta chains below, sequenced in a study of shared clonotypes between healthy human individuals. TCRdb keeps only in-frame clones here, not all; method: immunoSEQ multiplex PCR. The table shows fewer than 600,000 clones, with less than 85% occurring only once. The sequenced material came from PBMCs. These receptors all stem from a woman aged 40 to 49 in good health. Some clones in this sample may be carry-over from other donors' samples.

This clone was seen a handful of times. V gene TRBV5-8 combines with J gene TRBJ1-4, with D possibly matching TRBD1 (5 bases). Germline CDR1 reads SGHTS; CDR2 reads YDEGEE. V was cut by 1 base and J by 7 bases, with 14 bases left in between. This CDR3 is 15 amino acids long. The CDR3 DNA is TGTGCCAGCAGCTTGTCGGGGACGGCACGTGAAAAACTGTTTTTT. As protein: CASSLSGTAREKLFF.

The CDR3: CASSLGRNEAFF. The CDR3, as DNA: TGCGCCAGCAGCTTGGGACGGAATGAAGCTTTCTTT. The V call is TRBV5-1, the J call TRBJ1-1; no clear D gene. The V end was cut by 0 bases, the J end by 7 bases, with 7 bases between. This CDR3 region has 12 residues. Germline V gene data show CDR1 as SGHRS and CDR2 as YFSETQ.

The rearrangement joins TRBV10-3 to TRBJ2-1, with D maybe TRBD1 (8 bases). Germline CDR1 reads ENHRY; CDR2 reads SYGVKD. The CDR3 loop spans 19 amino acids. V was cut by 6 bases and J by 4 bases, with 28 bases left in between. The DNA of the CDR3 is TGTGCCATCAGGCCAGCCGGACAGGGAGGGGCACCGGGGTACAATGAGCAGTTCTTC. Encoded protein: CAIRPAGQGGAPGYNEQFF.

This clone was counted a few times. The V gene is TRBV7-2, the J gene TRBJ2-1, with TRBD2 matching 14 bases. This CDR3 contains 16 residues. Germline loops: CDR1 SGHTA, CDR2 FQGNSA. Trimming cost V 5 bases and J 12 bases; bases outside gene matches: 12. CDR3 residues: CASSPPGTSGSKSQFF. The CDR3 DNA is TGTGCCAGCAGCCCGCCCGGGACTAGCGGGAGTAAATCGCAGTTCTTC.

CDR3 loop: CASSSSGYEQYF. CDR3 DNA sequence: TGTGCCAGCAGCTCGAGCGGTTACGAGCAGTACTTC. The V gene is TRBV11-3, the J gene TRBJ2-7, with D possibly being TRBD2 (5 bases). Germline-derived CDR1 and CDR2 are SGHNT and YENEEA. CDR3 size: 12 residues. Trimming took 4 bases from V and 4 from J, leaving 8 bases between them.

The J gene is TRBJ2-7, the V gene TRBV10-3; the match to TRBD2 covers 11 bases. V shed 9 bases and J 3 bases; nucleotides not matched to a gene: 7. Germline CDR1 ENHRY, CDR2 SYGVKD. This CDR3 is 14 amino acids long. The CDR3 DNA sequence: TGTGCCATTGCCGGGACTAGCGGATACTACGAGCAGTACTTC. Protein product: CAIAGTSGYYEQYF.

This clone was seen only a few times. The CDR3 loop reads CASSQVLGGSGELFF. The CDR3 DNA reads as TGTGCCAGCAGCCAAGTATTAGGAGGATCCGGGGAGCTGTTTTTT. This chain uses TRBV14 with TRBJ2-2; perhaps TRBD2 as D (5 bases). The V gene lost 1 base and the J gene lost 6 bases, with 12 bases spanning the gap. The CDR3 is 15 residues long. CDR1 SGHDN and CDR2 FVKESK come from the germline V gene.

This clone was seen ten or more times. The chain recombines TRBV19 with TRBJ1-1, with D possibly being TRBD1 (5 bases). Germline CDR1 LNHDA, CDR2 SQIVND (reference sequence). This CDR3 is built from 15 residues. Trimming took off 3 bases at V and 0 bases at J, with 11 bases between the two ends. The CDR3 nucleotides are TGTGCCAGTAGTATTTCGGGCAGGGTGAACACTGAAGCTTTCTTT. Amino acids: CASSISGRVNTEAFF.

The rearrangement uses TRBV30 and TRBJ2-5; TRBD1 might be the D (6 bases). There are 12 residues in the CDR3. V was pared by 1 base and J by 4 bases, with 7 bases between. Germline V gives CDR1 GTSNPN, CDR2 SVGIG (reference sequence). The CDR3 sequence: CAWSGRGETQYF. The DNA for the CDR3 is TGTGCCTGGAGTGGCAGGGGAGAGACCCAGTACTTC.

This clone was found many times. The chain joins TRBV4-1 to TRBJ2-1; unclear D gene. Trimming cost V 1 base and J 9 bases, with 19 bases left between them. Germline V lookup: CDR1 MGHRA, CDR2 YSYEKL. This CDR3 has 16 residues. The CDR3 DNA sequence: TGCGCCAGCAGCCAAGTTGACATTTTGGTTTTCGGTGAGCAGTTCTTC. As protein: CASSQVDILVFGEQFF.

This chain connects TRBV15 to TRBJ2-1, with D possibly being TRBD2 (5 bases). The V and J ends lost 1 base and 7 bases respectively, with 8 bases between them. Germline values: CDR1 LNHNV, CDR2 YYDKDF (reference sequence). CDR3 size: 13 residues. The CDR3 DNA reads as TGTGCCACCAGCAGAGGGCCGGGGAATGAGCAGTTCTTC. Amino acid sequence: CATSRGPGNEQFF.

This rearrangement joins TRBV10-3 to TRBJ2-7; 14 nucleotides align to TRBD2. The V gene end was trimmed by 6 bases and the J gene end by 11 bases; junction bases not matched to a gene: 9. Germline V CDR1 and CDR2: ENHRY, SYGVKD. This CDR3 comprises 14 residues. The CDR3 sequence is CAIRPGLAGDVEYF. The CDR3 coding sequence is TGTGCCATCAGGCCGGGACTAGCGGGAGACGTAGAGTACTTC.

In its sample, this clone was seen many times. The chain has TRBV30 and TRBJ2-7, with D uncertain. V was clipped by 1 base and J by 0 bases, with 19 bases between them. Germline V gives CDR1 GTSNPN, CDR2 SVGIG (reference sequence). CDR3 length equals 17 residues. CDR3 in DNA: TGTGCCTGGAGTGACCCCCGCCTACGGGCGCACTCCTACGAGCAGTACTTC. Protein product: CAWSDPRLRAHSYEQYF.

Concerning this clone itself: Other DNA sequences within the sample encode an identical CDR3. This chain joins TRBV19 and TRBJ2-7; 9 bases line up with TRBD1. The CDR3 has 15 residues. From germline, CDR1 is LNHDA and CDR2 SQIVND (reference sequence). V was pared by 3 bases and J by 2 bases, with 5 bases of the junction left unmatched. The CDR3 coding sequence is TGTGCCAGTAGTATCACAGGGGGCGGAACCTACGAGCAGTACTTC. It yields the protein CASSITGGGTYEQYF.

The chain employs TRBV5-4 and TRBJ2-1, with D unclear. CDR1 and CDR2 (germline): SGHNT, YYREEE (reference sequence). This CDR3 has 14 amino acids. The V gene lost 3 bases and the J gene lost 2 bases, with 9 bases spanning the gap. CDR3 amino acids: CASSSQSPYNEQFF. Here the CDR3 DNA reads TGTGCCAGCAGCTCTCAGTCTCCCTACAATGAGCAGTTCTTC.

V and J are TRBV28 and TRBJ1-3, with 7 positions matching TRBD1. Trimming removed 8 bases from V and 2 bases from J; junction bases left unmatched: 3. The CDR3 runs 13 residues. CDR1 MDHEN and CDR2 SYDVKM come from the germline V gene. CDR3 in DNA: TGTGCCAGCCTCGACAGGGCTGGAAACACCATATATTTT. It encodes CASLDRAGNTIYF.

In DNA, the CDR3 is TGTGCCAGCAGCCCACGGAGTAGGGCAGCCTACGAGCAGTACTTC. Translated: CASSPRSRAAYEQYF. This chain uses TRBV7-6 with TRBJ2-7; D not resolved. In germline, CDR1 is SGHVS, CDR2 FNYEAQ. The CDR3 loop spans 15 amino acids. V dropped 5 bases and J dropped 2 bases, with 16 bases sitting between them.

V usage is TRBV2 and J usage is TRBJ2-4, with 7 bases fitting TRBD2. The trim removed 2 bases at V and 8 bases at J, leaving 3 bases unmatched. Germline values: CDR1 SNHLY, CDR2 FYNNEI. The CDR3 is 13 residues long. The CDR3 sequence is CASSESGEDIQYF. In DNA form, the CDR3 reads TGTGCCAGCAGTGAAAGCGGGGAGGACATTCAGTACTTC.

The V call is TRBV7-6, the J call TRBJ2-6; a possible D gene is TRBD2 (5 bases). Germline assignment: CDR1 SGHVS and CDR2 FNYEAQ. The CDR3 spans 17 residues. Trimming left V 8 bases short and J 0 bases short, with 17 bases between. The CDR3 DNA follows: TGTGCCAGCTCGAGGGCGAATGCCCGCTCTGGGGCCAACGTCCTGACTTTC. Protein: CASSRANARSGANVLTF.

This chain uses TRBV18 with TRBJ2-5; D might be TRBD2 (6 bases). The end of the DNA is better explained by TRBJ2-7, so the J call may be wrong. The CDR3 spans 15 residues. Germline V gene data show CDR1 as KGHSH and CDR2 as LQKENI. This CDR3 reads CASSPWIPSANEQYF. As DNA, the CDR3 is TGTGCCAGCTCACCATGGATTCCTAGCGCCAACGAGCAGTACTTC.

The V gene is TRBV27, the J gene TRBJ2-1; the match to TRBD1 covers 7 bases. CDR3 length: 13 amino acids. The V gene end was trimmed by 6 bases and the J gene end by 2 bases; junction bases not matched to a gene: 1. Germline-derived CDR1 and CDR2 are MNHEY and SMNVEV (reference sequence). CDR3 sequence reads: CASRGTAYNEQFF. The CDR3 nucleotides are TGTGCCAGCAGGGGGACAGCCTACAATGAGCAGTTCTTC.